The TCR beta chain under discussion was sequenced for a study of blood T cell repertoires in COVID-19. Whole-study context: PBMCs, B-cell-depleted T cells, or T cells were the source of the cDNA or gDNA that made up the material.

This CDR3 spans 12 amino acids. Germline V CDR1 and CDR2: MNHNY, SVGAGI (reference sequence). Trimming pared 5 bases from V and 7 bases from J, leaving 12 bases between. Recruited during active infection, patients (from Seattle) were subsequently followed longitudinally. Assay: immunoSEQ multiplex PCR; the TCRdb copy retains only in-frame clones and omits some. The table lists about 300,000 clones, around 92% of them singletons. This chain uses TRBV6-6 with TRBJ2-7, with D unresolved. The source is a woman aged 25 to 39 with COVID-19, enrolled during active disease. The sequencing sample was made of peripheral blood. CDR3 region: CASSGGIEEQYF. The CDR3, as DNA: TGTGCCAGCAGTGGCGGCATTGAAGAGCAGTACTTC.